Shown below are 18 T cell receptor beta chains from a single sample sequenced in a study of blood T cells in healthy people across ages. The authors ran a second PCR of 7 to 11 cycles using a sample-barcoded 5' primer and a J-beta primer mix. MiXCR, applied by TCRdb to the 5' RACE reads, yields one record per CDR3 protein. The table has about 1.6 million distinct CDR3 sequences, about 31% seen once. Sequences were obtained from blood. These TCRs come from a woman in her 30s in good health.

This clonotype was detected a few times. This chain uses TRBV20-1 with TRBJ2-5; D unclear. The CDR3 consists of 14 residues. V lost 5 bases to trimming and J lost 1 base, with 14 bases between them. Germline lookup yields CDR1 DFQATT and CDR2 SNEGSKA (reference sequence). The CDR3 DNA reads TGCAGTGCTGGCGTTCCGAGAGGCCAAGAGACCCAGTACTTC. Its translation: CSAGVPRGQETQYF.

This sequence joins TRBV6-1 and TRBJ2-1; D gene ambiguous. The germline gives CDR1 MNHNS, CDR2 SASEGT. Trimming took off 2 bases at V and 5 bases at J, with 10 bases between the two ends. The CDR3 is 14 amino acids. The CDR3 here is CASSEIPTDNEQFF. CDR3 in DNA: TGTGCCAGCAGTGAAATTCCCACGGACAATGAGCAGTTCTTC.

This clonotype was counted only a few times. The chain links TRBV20-1 to TRBJ1-1; D is unclear. Looked up from germline, CDR1 is DFQATT and CDR2 is SNEGSKA (reference sequence). CDR3 length: 11 amino acids. The V end was cut by 8 bases, the J end by 1 base, with 8 bases between. The CDR3 DNA follows: TGCAGTAAAATAAGGAACACTGAAGCTTTCTTT. Its protein is CSKIRNTEAFF.

The V call is TRBV6-5, the J call TRBJ2-7; unclear D gene. Per germline, CDR1 MNHEY and CDR2 SVGAGI. The CDR3 runs 14 residues. V was clipped by 6 bases and J by 3 bases, with 15 bases between them. The CDR3 spells CASSFQPDGYEQYF. The DNA of the CDR3 is TGTGCCAGCAGCTTCCAACCGGACGGCTACGAGCAGTACTTC.

In this sample, this clonotype turned up a few times. The chain couples TRBV25-1 to TRBJ1-2; TRBD1 agrees at 9 bases. V shed 2 bases, J shed 8 bases, and the junction held 6 bases outside the gene matches. This CDR3 spans 14 amino acids. Germline V gives CDR1 MGHDK, CDR2 SYGVNS. The CDR3 loop is CASSEPDRGSGYTF. CDR3 nucleotides: TGTGCCAGCAGTGAACCGGACAGGGGATCAGGCTACACCTTC.

This clonotype was seen just once. The V call is TRBV27, the J call TRBJ1-5, with 9 bases that match TRBD1. The V gene end was trimmed by 6 bases and the J gene end by 7 bases; junction bases not matched to a gene: 10. The germline gives CDR1 MNHEY, CDR2 SMNVEV (reference sequence). The CDR3 totals 15 residues. The CDR3 DNA sequence: TGTGCCAGCAGATCCACAGGGGGCGTCAGCCAGCCCCAGCATTTT. Protein sequence: CASRSTGGVSQPQHF.

The V gene is TRBV12-3 or TRBV12-4, the J gene TRBJ2-4; D perhaps matches TRBD2 (7 bases). The V end was cut by 2 bases, the J end by 0 bases, with 20 bases between. CDR3 length equals 19 residues. The CDR3 DNA reads as TGTGCCAGCAGTTTATGGGGGGGCTTAGCGGATCTAGCCAAAAACATTCAGTACTTC. It translates to CASSLWGGLADLAKNIQYF.

Regarding this clonotype: At one boundary the junction diverges from the germline segment, which might be a read error. The chain is built from TRBV11-1 and TRBJ2-1, with 14 bases matching TRBD2. Germline V gene sequence: CDR1 SGHAT, CDR2 FQDESV (reference sequence). The CDR3 loop spans 18 amino acids. CDR3 sequence: CVSSLGTSGRFRYNEQFF. CDR3 bases: TGTGTCAGCAGCTTAGGGACTAGCGGGAGATTTCGGTACAATGAGCAGTTCTTC. Full variable domain (outside the CDR3, taken from reference TRBV11-1 and TRBJ2-1): EAEVAQSPRYKITEKSQAVAFWCDPISGHATLYWYRQILGQGPELLVQFQDESVVDDSQLPKDRFSAERLKGVDSTLKIQPAELGDSAMYLCVSSLGTSGRFRYNEQFFGPGTRLTVL.

The gene calls are TRBV6-2 or TRBV6-3 and TRBJ2-5; 7 bases align to TRBD1. The CDR3 runs to 15 residues. The junction had 7 bases not matched to a gene; V was cut back by 2 bases and J by 4 bases. Germline CDR1 is MNHEY and CDR2 is SVGEGT. The CDR3 coding sequence is TGTGCCAGCAGTTACCTTAGGGGGCCGGGAGAGACCCAGTACTTC. It codes for CASSYLRGPGETQYF.

V and J are TRBV20-1 and TRBJ1-2; no firm D call. CDR3 length equals 13 residues. V was clipped by 3 bases and J by 2 bases, with 10 bases between them. From germline, CDR1 is DFQATT and CDR2 SNEGSKA (reference sequence). Here the CDR3 reads CSARGRTNYGYTF. In nucleotides, the CDR3 is TGCAGTGCTAGGGGCCGCACCAACTATGGCTACACCTTC.

This clonotype was seen a handful of times. The chain is built from TRBV20-1 and TRBJ2-7; 7 bases are shared with TRBD2. The CDR3 is 13 residues long. The V and J ends lost 1 base and 4 bases, in that order; junction bases with no gene match: 4. Germline V gives CDR1 DFQATT, CDR2 SNEGSKA (reference sequence). The CDR3 region has the DNA TGCAGTGCTAGAGGTAGTAGCGGGTACGAGCAGTACTTC. Its translation is CSARGSSGYEQYF.

This clonotype was observed a handful of times. This chain joins TRBV6-2 or TRBV6-3 and TRBJ2-3, with a weak D call TRBD1 (6 bases). The CDR3 runs to 16 residues. The V gene's germline CDR1 is MNHEY and CDR2 SVGEGT. Deletions cut 2 bases from V and 0 bases from J, with 12 bases between. This chain's CDR3 is CASSYPPGASTDTQYF. The CDR3 coding sequence is TGTGCCAGCAGTTACCCCCCAGGGGCCAGCACAGATACGCAGTATTTT.

The gene calls are TRBV10-2 and TRBJ1-6, with D perhaps TRBD1 (6 bases). Trimming took off 2 bases at V and 8 bases at J, with 16 bases between the two ends. Germline values: CDR1 WSHSY, CDR2 SAAADI. This CDR3 spans 16 amino acids. CDR3 in DNA: TGCGCCAGCAGTGAGATGACAAGGGGGTCATATTCACCCCTCCACTTT. Its translation is CASSEMTRGSYSPLHF.

The chain is built from TRBV28 and TRBJ2-7; 13 bases agree with TRBD2. CDR3 length: 17 residues. The ends lost 3 bases at V and 7 bases at J; junction bases unmatched: 12. CDR1 and CDR2 from the germline V gene are MDHEN and SYDVKM. CDR3: CASSFLPGLAGVAEQYF. CDR3 sequence (DNA): TGTGCCAGCAGTTTCTTGCCCGGACTAGCGGGAGTCGCTGAGCAGTACTTC.

The table lists this clonotype with a few counts. This rearrangement joins TRBV7-2 to TRBJ2-1; D is unresolved. V gave up 2 bases and J gave up 7 bases, with 12 bases separating them. Germline CDR1 is SGHTA and CDR2 is FQGNSA. The CDR3 runs 14 residues. CDR3 sequence: CASSLKGPLNEQFF. CDR3 in DNA: TGTGCCAGCAGCTTAAAAGGCCCGTTGAATGAGCAGTTCTTC. Variable domain in full (rest from reference TRBV7-2 and TRBJ2-1): GAGVSQSPSNKVTEKGKDVELRCDPISGHTALYWYRQSLGQGLEFLIYFQGNSAPDKSGLPSDRFSAERTGGSVSTLTIQRTQQEDSAVYLCASSLKGPLNEQFFGPGTRLTVL.

This clonotype was seen a few times. The CDR3 reads CASSEPGSSGANVLTF. In nucleotides, the CDR3 is TGTGCCAGCAGCGAACCTGGATCCTCTGGGGCCAACGTCCTGACTTTC. The chain is built from TRBV7-3 and TRBJ2-6; the D is unclear. The germline V gene encodes CDR1 SGHTA and CDR2 FQGTGA. This CDR3 comprises 16 residues. V lost 5 bases and J lost 0, with 11 bases in between.

The chain links TRBV7-6 to TRBJ1-3, with D uncertain. Germline values: CDR1 SGHVS, CDR2 FNYEAQ. The CDR3 consists of 15 residues. CDR3 sequence reads: CTNSLAQARGNTIYF. The CDR3 bases are TGTACCAACAGCTTAGCTCAGGCCCGTGGAAACACCATATATTTT.

J is TRBJ2-2 and V is TRBV10-1; the D is unclear. Trimming pared 6 bases from V and 3 bases from J, leaving 11 bases between. CDR1 and CDR2 from the germline V gene are WNHNN and SYGVQD (reference sequence). The CDR3 covers 14 residues. The CDR3 DNA is TGCGCCAGCAGGGAGCTTCGGTACACCGGGGAGCTGTTTTTT. This encodes CASRELRYTGELFF.